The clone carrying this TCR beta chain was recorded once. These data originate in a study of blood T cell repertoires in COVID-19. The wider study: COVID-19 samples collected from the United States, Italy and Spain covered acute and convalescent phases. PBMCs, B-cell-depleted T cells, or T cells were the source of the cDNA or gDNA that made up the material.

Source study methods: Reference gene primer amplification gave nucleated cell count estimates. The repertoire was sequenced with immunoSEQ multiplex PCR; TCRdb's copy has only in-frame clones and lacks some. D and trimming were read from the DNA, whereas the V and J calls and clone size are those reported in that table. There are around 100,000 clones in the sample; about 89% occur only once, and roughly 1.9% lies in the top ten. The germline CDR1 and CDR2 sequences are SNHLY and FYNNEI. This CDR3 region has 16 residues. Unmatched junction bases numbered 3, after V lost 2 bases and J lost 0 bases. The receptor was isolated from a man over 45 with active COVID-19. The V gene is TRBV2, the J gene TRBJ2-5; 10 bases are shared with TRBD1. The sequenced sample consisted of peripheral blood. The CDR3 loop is CASSEWDRGHQETQYF. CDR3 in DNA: TGTGCCAGCAGTGAATGGGACAGGGGTCACCAAGAGACCCAGTACTTC.